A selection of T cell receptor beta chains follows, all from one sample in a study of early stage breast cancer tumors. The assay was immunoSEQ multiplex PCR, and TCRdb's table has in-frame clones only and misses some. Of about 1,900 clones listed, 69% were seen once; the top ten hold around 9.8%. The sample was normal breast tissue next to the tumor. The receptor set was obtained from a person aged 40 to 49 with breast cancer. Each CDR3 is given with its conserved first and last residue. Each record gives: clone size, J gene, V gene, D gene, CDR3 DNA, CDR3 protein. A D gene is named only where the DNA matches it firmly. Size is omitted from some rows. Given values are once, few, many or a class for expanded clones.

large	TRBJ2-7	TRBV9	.	TGTGCCAGCAGCCCTCCGAACGGGAACGAGCAGTACTTC	CASSPPNGNEQYF
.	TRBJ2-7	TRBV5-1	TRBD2	TGCGCCAGCAGCGTGTTAGCGGGAGGCCCCCGCGACGAGCAGTACTTC	CASSVLAGGPRDEQYF
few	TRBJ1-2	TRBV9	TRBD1	TGTGCCAGCAGCGCCCCTCTGACAGGGAGCTATGGCTACACCTTC	CASSAPLTGSYGYTF
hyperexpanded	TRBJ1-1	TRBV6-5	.	TGTGCCAGCAGCCATCAGGGCACTGAAGCTTTCTTT	CASSHQGTEAFF
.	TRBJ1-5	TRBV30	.	TGTGCCTGGAGTGTTGAGGGGAGACAGCCCCAGCATTTT	CAWSVEGRQPQHF
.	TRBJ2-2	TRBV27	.	TGTGCCAGCAGTTTTGGGACCAACACCGGGGAGCTGTTTTTT	CASSFGTNTGELFF
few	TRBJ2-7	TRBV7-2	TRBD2	TGTGCCAGCAGCTTAGCCCCGACTAGCAGCTACGAGCAGTACTTC	CASSLAPTSSYEQYF
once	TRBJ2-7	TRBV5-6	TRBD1	TGTGCCAGCAGCCAGGGACAGGGCTATTACGAGCAGTACTTC	CASSQGQGYYEQYF
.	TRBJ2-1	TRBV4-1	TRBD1	TGCGCCAGCAGCCAAGGGGGGGGGACAGGGGGCTCCTATGAGCAGTTCTTC	CASSQGGGTGGSYEQFF
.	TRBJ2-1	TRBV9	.	TGTGCCAGCAGCGTAGCGGTAGGCTCCTACAATGAGCAGTTCTTC	CASSVAVGSYNEQFF
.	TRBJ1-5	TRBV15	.	TGTGCCACCAGCAGCGGAAAGGGTAGCAATCAGCCCCAGCATTTT	CATSSGKGSNQPQHF
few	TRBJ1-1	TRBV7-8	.	TGTGCCAGCAGCCCAATGACACAGACTGAAGCTTTCTTT	CASSPMTQTEAFF
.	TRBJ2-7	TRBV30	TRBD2	TGTGCCTGGATAGTCCCGCCGCTAGCGGGAGGGTTCTACGAGCAGTACTTC	CAWIVPPLAGGFYEQYF
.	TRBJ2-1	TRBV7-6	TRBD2	TGTGCCAGCAGCAAGAAACAATCACGGCCTAGCGGGAGGGATAATGAGCAGTTCTTC	CASSKKQSRPSGRDNEQFF
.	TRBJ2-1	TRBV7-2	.	TGTGCCAGCAGCGTCGGGACTTCCCTGTACAATGAGCAGTTCTTC	CASSVGTSLYNEQFF